This T cell receptor beta chain was retrieved from a study of T cells after yellow fever vaccination. The length of the CDR3 is 16 residues. Germline CDR1 ENHRY, CDR2 SYGVKD. The germline V and J ends were trimmed by 3 bases and 2 bases, with 13 bases remaining between them. TCRdb itself ran the 5' RACE reads through MiXCR, one entry per CDR3 protein. Found here are 170,000 or so distinct CDR3 sequences, 6.2% of them singletons; the top ten hold nearly 3%. The source was CD4+ T cells sorted from PBMCs, collected on the day of the first yellow fever vaccination. This TCR derives from a man aged 18 to 30 who received the YFV17D yellow fever vaccine. The chain couples TRBV10-3 to TRBJ1-4, with D unclear. This CDR3 is CAISDIQSSTNEKLFF. CDR3 nucleotides: TGTGCCATCAGTGATATCCAGTCTTCGACTAATGAAAAACTGTTTTTT.